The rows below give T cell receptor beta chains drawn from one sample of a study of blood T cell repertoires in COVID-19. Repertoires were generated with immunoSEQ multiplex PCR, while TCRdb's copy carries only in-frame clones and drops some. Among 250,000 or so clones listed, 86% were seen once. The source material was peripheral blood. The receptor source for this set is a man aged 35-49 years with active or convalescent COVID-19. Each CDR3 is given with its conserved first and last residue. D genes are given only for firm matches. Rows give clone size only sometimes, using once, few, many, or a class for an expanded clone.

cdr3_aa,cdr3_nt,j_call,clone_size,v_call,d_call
CASSGQARKTQYF,TGTGCCAGCAGCGGACAGGCGCGAAAGACCCAGTACTTC,TRBJ2-5,NA,TRBV12-3/TRBV12-4,TRBD1
CASKRGDLGDTQYF,TGTGCCAGTAAGCGGGGGGACCTGGGAGATACGCAGTATTTT,TRBJ2-3,NA,TRBV19,TRBD2
CASSTGTQYGYTF,TGTGCCAGCAGCACCGGGACACAGTATGGCTACACCTTC,TRBJ1-2,NA,TRBV7-9,NA
CSVPGQGYEQYF,TGCAGCGTTCCGGGACAGGGCTACGAGCAGTACTTC,TRBJ2-7,few,TRBV29-1,TRBD1
CASIRPDRPYEQYF,TGTGCCAGCATCCGTCCGGACAGGCCCTACGAGCAGTACTTC,TRBJ2-7,NA,TRBV27,TRBD1
CASSRTGRFNEQFF,TGTGCCAGCAGCCGGACTGGGAGGTTCAATGAGCAGTTCTTC,TRBJ2-1,NA,TRBV11-3,NA
CASSTGQGWWYGYTF,TGCGCCAGCAGCACCGGACAGGGTTGGTGGTATGGCTACACCTTC,TRBJ1-2,NA,TRBV5-1,TRBD1
CATSKQGVETQYF,TGTGCCACCAGTAAACAGGGGGTAGAGACCCAGTACTTC,TRBJ2-5,NA,TRBV24-1,TRBD1
CASTGDTGELFF,TGTGCCAGTACAGGGGACACCGGGGAGCTGTTTTTT,TRBJ2-2,NA,TRBV2,TRBD1
CASRTGIYSNQPQHF,TGTGCCAGCAGAACAGGGATCTATAGCAATCAGCCCCAGCATTTT,TRBJ1-5,NA,TRBV6-5,NA
CASKQGADQPQHF,TGTGCCAGTAAGCAGGGGGCGGATCAGCCCCAGCATTTT,TRBJ1-5,NA,TRBV19,TRBD1
CASIWTGGGTEAFF,TGTGCCAGCATTTGGACAGGGGGTGGCACTGAAGCTTTCTTT,TRBJ1-1,NA,TRBV2,TRBD1
CASRGRGTGYTDTQYF,TGTGCCAGTAGGGGGCGGGGGACAGGGTACACAGATACGCAGTATTTT,TRBJ2-3,NA,TRBV19,TRBD1
CASRGTGLREQFF,TGTGCCAGCAGGGGGACAGGGTTGCGTGAGCAGTTCTTC,TRBJ2-1,NA,TRBV3-1/TRBV3-2,TRBD1
CASSDPGGGDRAPQHF,TGTGCCAGCAGTGATCCTGGGGGAGGGGATCGGGCGCCCCAGCATTTT,TRBJ1-5,once,TRBV2,NA
CAGRSGDTYEQYF,TGTGCCGGCAGGTCCGGGGACACCTACGAGCAGTACTTC,TRBJ2-7,NA,TRBV2,NA
CASSQSENNQPQHF,TGCGCCAGCAGCCAGTCGGAGAACAATCAGCCCCAGCATTTT,TRBJ1-5,NA,TRBV4-1,NA